This TCR beta chain stems from a study of brain T cells in children with intractable seizures. Using immunoSEQ multiplex PCR, the repertoire was profiled, and TCRdb retains in-frame clones only, with some absent. In the table there are fewer than 85,000 clones, just over 90% of which are singletons. The CDR3 is made up of 13 amino acids. Trimming took off 7 bases at V and 1 base at J, with 8 bases between the two ends. In germline, CDR1 is MNHEY, CDR2 SVGAGI. The chain joins TRBV6-5 to TRBJ1-5; no reliable D call. This receptor was taken from a boy in the first two years of life with tuberous sclerosis and intractable seizures. The sequences come from peripheral blood, collected at surgery. Written as DNA, the CDR3 is TGTGCCAGCAAAGCGGGAAGCAATCAGCCCCAGCATTTT. This codes for CASKAGSNQPQHF.